The next 9 T cell receptor beta chains were all read from a single sample in a study of T-cell reconstitution after alpha-beta-depleted transplantation in children. Unique molecular identifiers were used to barcode this TCRbeta library. TCRdb redid the calling of the PCR reads with MiXCR, one entry per CDR3 protein. The table includes some 500,000 distinct CDR3 sequences, roughly 18% detected once. This specimen was PBMCs from the stem cell graft donor, taken from the stem cell graft. The source of these receptors is a human donor who donated a stem cell graft to a child with acute lymphoblastic leukemia.

This clonotype occurred a few times. CDR3 amino acids: CASSSTLGSQETQYF. CDR3 nucleotide sequence: TGTGCCAGCAGCTCCACCCTGGGCAGCCAAGAGACCCAGTACTTC. The chain combines TRBV7-8 with TRBJ2-5; D unclear. CDR3 length: 15 amino acids. Between the trimmed V and J ends, which lost 4 bases and 1 base, there was a span of 13 bases. In germline, CDR1 is SGHVS, CDR2 FQNEAQ.

In this sample, this clonotype turned up a few times. The V call is TRBV25-1, the J call TRBJ1-5; 8 positions match TRBD1. Germline V gene data show CDR1 as MGHDK and CDR2 as SYGVNS. CDR3 length: 15 residues. V was pared by 4 bases and J by 7 bases, with 9 bases of the junction left unmatched. The DNA of the CDR3 is TGTGCCAGCAGTGCATCCACAGGGGGACGACAGCCCCAGCATTTT. Protein sequence: CASSASTGGRQPQHF.

This clonotype has more than one count but fewer than ten. The chain has TRBV18 and TRBJ1-1; 7 nucleotides align to TRBD1. The germline gives CDR1 KGHSH, CDR2 LQKENI. This CDR3 has 16 amino acids. The J segment lost 2 bases and the V segment lost 3 bases, leaving 9 bases of the junction unmatched. In nucleotides, the CDR3 is TGTGCCAGCTCACCGACATACGGACAGGTCAACACTGAAGCTTTCTTT. Translated, it gives CASSPTYGQVNTEAFF.

This clonotype was found a few times. This chain connects TRBV20-1 to TRBJ2-3; D remains ambiguous. This CDR3 spans 15 amino acids. The V gene's germline CDR1 is DFQATT and CDR2 SNEGSKA (reference sequence). V lost 2 bases and J 6 bases, leaving 18 bases between the germline ends. CDR3 DNA: TGCAGTGCTAGACGCGAAGTGGAGAAAGTTGATACGCAGTATTTT. It codes for CSARREVEKVDTQYF.

The rearrangement uses TRBV21-1 and TRBJ1-5. TRBV21-1 is noted as a pseudogene. The CDR3 runs to 16 residues. The CDR3, as DNA: TGTGCCAGCAGCAAAGAAGATAGGTCGGTGGTCCAGCCCCAGCATTTT. It translates to CASSKEDRSVVQPQHF.

This clonotype was counted between two and nine times. The V gene is TRBV20-1, the J gene TRBJ2-3, with 10 bases identical to TRBD2. The junction had 9 bases not matched to a gene; V was cut back by 5 bases and J by 7 bases. From germline, CDR1 is DFQATT and CDR2 SNEGSKA (reference sequence). This CDR3 is 14 amino acids long. CDR3 sequence reads: CSAALAGGRNTQYF. CDR3 DNA: TGCAGTGCTGCATTAGCGGGGGGAAGGAATACGCAGTATTTT.

The chain couples TRBV4-1 to TRBJ2-3, with unresolved D. From germline, CDR1 is MGHRA and CDR2 YSYEKL. There are 15 residues in the CDR3. V lost 0 bases and J lost 0, with 7 bases in between. CDR3 in amino acids: CASSQEGRSTDTQYF. CDR3 DNA sequence: TGCGCCAGCAGCCAAGAGGGAAGGAGCACAGATACGCAGTATTTT.

This clonotype has a handful of counts. The V call is TRBV6-5, the J call TRBJ2-7; 9 bases agree with TRBD1. Germline V gene lookup returns CDR1 MNHEY and CDR2 SVGAGI. This CDR3 has 14 amino acids. V gave up 4 bases and J gave up 5 bases; unmatched junction bases: 6. In nucleotides, the CDR3 is TGTGCCAGCAGTTCCGGGACAGGGTCCAACGAGCAGTACTTC. Translation gives CASSSGTGSNEQYF.

This clonotype was counted a few times. The chain uses TRBV27 and TRBJ2-3; 8 positions agree with TRBD1. CDR1 is MNHEY, CDR2 SMNVEV, per germline (reference sequence). The junction had 2 bases not matched to a gene; V was cut back by 8 bases and J by 4 bases. CDR3 length: 12 residues. The CDR3 DNA is TGTGCCAGCCAACAGGGGGCAGATACGCAGTATTTT. It specifies CASQQGADTQYF.